Given below is one T cell receptor beta chain in context. What this receptor recognizes is not known. No much larger clone is present one base from it, and per-base qualities are unavailable. The sample's time point label is to be understood as: naive CD8 control sorted from an acute-time-point sample. Enrolled in the Montreal Hepatitis C Cohort (HEPCO) in Canada, the donors were people who inject drugs, and these donors were followed every 3 months. Acute primary HCV infection was defined as a positive HCV RNA or antibody test after a negative test within the previous 24 weeks. Surface staining used CD3, CD8 and CD45RO antibodies, with an aqua fixable dye to exclude dead cells. Among the cohort members were about eight spontaneous resolvers, with spontaneous resolution defined as HCV RNA clearance within 24 weeks. Once thawed from cryostorage, peripheral blood mononuclear cells underwent negative selection via the MACS CD8+ T cell Isolation Kit to obtain CD8+ T cells. Cells were sorted on a BD FACSAria II cell sorter.

The data were obtained in a study of CD8 T cells in acute hepatitis C reinfection (dated by TCRdb to the early 2020s). With regard to the full study: This study examined the TCRbeta repertoire of CD8+ T cells that recognize the HCV NS3-1073 epitope, both during acute infection and after viral clearance. Paired acute and follow-up samples were contributed by four of the spontaneous resolvers.

The CDR3 starts with the cysteine, ends with the phenylalanine, and has 16 residues. CDR3 DNA only is kept here, 48 bases in frame from base 1. The germline ends are 21 bases apart after V is trimmed by 8 bases and J by 7 bases. CDR1 and CDR2, looked up from the germline V gene, are SNHLY and FYNNEI. Overall study results and their limits: The NS3-1073 specific repertoires were highly diverse, and diversity did not differ significantly among acute resolver, follow-up resolver and acute chronic samples. Some 12 public clonotypes were found regardless of outcome, and V04-02/J02-02 was used by one public clonotype. NS3-1073 specific cells were too rare to sort in chronically infected subjects, so no follow-up repertoires exist for those subjects. Because bulk sequencing was performed on the TCRbeta chain only, alphabeta pairing of public clonotypes could not be determined. Few CDR3 sequences were shared with other epitopes, and differences in sequencing approaches may have limited exact matching. Preferential use of the TRBV04 and TRBV06 gene families was observed in all groups, and this preferential usage was not explained by overrepresentation in the naive pool.

Genomic DNA was extracted from FACS-sorted cells, and TCRbeta chains were sequenced through the commercial immunoSEQ service. The original pipeline was this. The repertoire data were analyzed using ImmunoSEQ Analyzer software v3.0 and R v3.5.1. Only productive rearrangements were analyzed, as sequences containing stop codons or out-of-frame rearrangements were removed. The sequencing provider supplied the metrics for Simpson diversity, Shannon entropy, CDR3 length and nucleotide addition. Based on frequency, clonotypes were placed into dominant, sub-dominant, low or lowest abundance groups, and clonotypes under 0.1% were left out of most analyses. A CDR3 amino acid clonotype was called public when found in at least two subjects at a cumulative frequency of at least 0.5%. TCRdb took over this immuneACCESS table, retaining in-frame rearrangements with V and J assigned. Such tables are incomplete; in checked studies, under half of the missing clones stem from an unresolved V gene, and the remainder is unexplained. From that table come the V and J calls and clone size; the DNA was used to work out D and trimming. The sample table shows around 36,000 clones, and approximately 85% are seen once. Of the sample, approximately 11% is held by the ten largest clones.

The sequencing sample was made of naive CD8+ T cells from PBMCs. Interpreted using the paper, the cell subset or site label stands for: sorted total naive CD45RO-negative CD8+ T cells. This TCR was sampled from a woman in her late teens or twenties who spontaneously cleared hepatitis C infection. The chain employs TRBV2 and TRBJ1-6; TRBD1 is a possible D gene, resting on 5 matching bases. The CDR3 protein: CASEGTPSNLNSPLHF. DNA sequence: TGTGCCAGCGAAGGGACGCCCTCTAACTTGAATTCACCCCTCCACTTT. Where the CDR3 stops, the reference TRBV2 and TRBJ1-6 genes take over; the full variable domain is EPEVTQTPSHQVTQMGQEVILRCVPISNHLYFYWYRQILGQKVEFLVSFYNNEISEKSEIFDDQFSVERPDGSNFTLKIRSTKLEDSAMYFCASEGTPSNLNSPLHFGNGTRLTVT.